A single sample gave rise to the 12 T cell receptor beta chains below, sequenced in a study of graft-versus-host responses after intestinal transplantation. Assay used: immunoSEQ multiplex PCR; TCRdb lists only in-frame clones, some missing. The sample has about 39,000 clones; over 90% are singletons. Their antigens remain unidentified. Source: unstimulated CD8+ T cells sorted from spleen or lymph node cells, taken before transplant. All receptors derive from a human donor who was the organ donor for an intestinal transplant.

This chain joins TRBV11-2 and TRBJ2-7; possible D gene TRBD1, 6 bases. Germline values: CDR1 SGHAT, CDR2 FQNNGV. V lost 5 bases to trimming and J lost 0 bases, with 17 bases between them. The CDR3 has 16 amino acids. The DNA for the CDR3 is TGTGCCAGCAGCGGGACACCCCACTTGGGCTCCTACGAGCAGTACTTC. It is translated as CASSGTPHLGSYEQYF.

The chain combines TRBV4-3 with TRBJ1-1; D might be TRBD1 (6 bases). CDR3 length: 14 residues. CDR1 is LGHNA and CDR2 is YSLEER in the germline V gene. The ends were cut back, 1 base at V and 11 bases at J, with 17 bases in the middle. In DNA, the CDR3 is TGCGCCAGCAGCCAAGTAACCAGGGGAGTTAGGGCTTTCTTT. Translated: CASSQVTRGVRAFF.

The V and J genes are TRBV7-9 and TRBJ2-7, with 14 bases fitting TRBD2. CDR1 SEHNR and CDR2 FQNEAQ come from the germline V gene (reference sequence). This CDR3 has 17 amino acids. V gave up 4 bases and J gave up 0 bases; unmatched junction bases: 5. In DNA form, the CDR3 reads TGTGCCAGCAGCTACGGACTAGCGGGAGGTCTCTCCTACGAGCAGTACTTC. Amino acids: CASSYGLAGGLSYEQYF.

J is TRBJ1-3 and V is TRBV27, with D possibly TRBD1 on 5 matching bases. Germline assignment: CDR1 MNHEY and CDR2 SMNVEV (reference sequence). The germline V and J ends were trimmed by 5 bases and 0 bases, with 8 bases remaining between them. The CDR3 sequence is 14 residues long. Written as DNA, the CDR3 is TGTGCCAGCAGTCCTCAGGGCTCTGGAAACACCATATATTTT. It codes for CASSPQGSGNTIYF.

Concerning this clone: Here the CDR3 omits its conserved ending phenylalanine or tryptophan, so a read error is the likely source. The chain uses TRBV5-4 and TRBJ1-2, with D perhaps TRBD1 (6 bases). Trimming removed 0 bases at V and 4 bases at J, with 13 bases between. Germline V gives CDR1 SGHNT, CDR2 YYREEE (reference sequence). The CDR3 is 15 amino acids. Here the CDR3 DNA reads TGTGCCAGCAGCTTGGTTCTTCCAGGGGTCTATGGCTACACCCTC. Amino acids: CASSLVLPGVYGYTL.

V usage is TRBV9 and J usage is TRBJ2-7; no firm D call. This CDR3 region has 13 residues. Trimming removed 0 bases at V and 6 bases at J, with 10 bases between. The germline V gene has CDR1 SGDLS and CDR2 YYNGEE. CDR3 DNA sequence: TGTGCCAGCAGCGTAGATGGGGTTGGCGAGCAGTACTTC. Translated: CASSVDGVGEQYF.

This clone was recorded once. V is TRBV6-5 and J is TRBJ2-1; 12 nucleotides align to TRBD2. The CDR3 runs to 15 residues. J gave up 6 bases and V 6 bases, and 6 bases lay outside the gene matches. Germline values: CDR1 MNHEY, CDR2 SVGAGI. CDR3 loop: CASRNLAGGSNEQFF. The CDR3 bases are TGTGCCAGCAGAAATCTAGCGGGAGGGTCCAATGAGCAGTTCTTC.

The chain joins TRBV5-4 to TRBJ1-1; no reliable D call. CDR3 size: 13 residues. Trimming took off 2 bases at V and 4 bases at J, with 9 bases between the two ends. Germline CDR1 is SGHNT and CDR2 is YYREEE (reference sequence). The CDR3 is CASSFGVGTEAFF. The DNA for the CDR3 is TGTGCCAGCAGCTTTGGGGTGGGCACTGAAGCTTTCTTT.

The CDR3 spells CARRFGQETQYF. The CDR3 coding sequence is TGTGCCAGGAGGTTTGGACAAGAGACCCAGTACTTC. This sequence joins TRBV6-1 and TRBJ2-5; D remains unclear. CDR1 is MNHNS, CDR2 SASEGT, per germline. The ends were cut back, 9 bases at V and 2 bases at J, with 10 bases in the middle. The CDR3 runs 12 residues.

V usage is TRBV23-1 and J usage is TRBJ1-4; no clear D gene. TRBV23-1 carries the ORF label, with uncertain function. The CDR3 consists of 10 residues. V was shortened by 7 bases and J by 12 bases, with 9 bases between the two germline ends. The CDR3 loop is CASKTFELFF. DNA of the CDR3: TGCGCCAGCAAAACTTTTGAACTGTTTTTT.

The chain recombines TRBV6-6 with TRBJ2-5; no definite D call. The CDR3 runs 13 residues. CDR1 is MNHNY, CDR2 SVGAGI, per germline (reference sequence). Trimming took off 6 bases at V and 4 bases at J, with 12 bases between the two ends. The CDR3 spells CASSPGLVETQYF. CDR3 nucleotides: TGTGCCAGCAGCCCCGGTCTGGTAGAGACCCAGTACTTC.

The CDR3 sequence: CASSVAGQGDVLSSYEQYF. As DNA, the CDR3 is TGTGCCAGCAGCGTAGCGGGACAGGGGGATGTATTGAGCTCCTACGAGCAGTACTTC. The J gene is TRBJ2-7, the V gene TRBV9, with TRBD1 matching over 11 bases. The CDR3 totals 19 residues. Germline V gene lookup returns CDR1 SGDLS and CDR2 YYNGEE. The junction had 11 bases not matched to a gene; V was cut back by 0 bases and J by 0 bases.